This T cell receptor (beta chain) was documented in a study of OX40 agonist ivuxolimab in advanced cancers. The germline V gene has CDR1 SGHNT and CDR2 YYREEE (reference sequence). The CDR3 contains 12 residues. V lost 1 base and J 6 bases, leaving 6 bases between the germline ends. Sequencing was performed with immunoSEQ multiplex PCR; in TCRdb, only in-frame clones are kept and a portion is missing. The repertoire holds approximately 80,000 clones, with approximately 91% as singletons. Overall study findings and caveats: With doses of 0.1-3.0 mg/kg, partial responders showed among the lowest clonal expansion. Circulating CD4+ and CD8+ T cells showed clonal expansion by week 6 at 0.1 to 3.0 mg/kg.

A note on this clone: The antigen remains undetermined.

Sampled blood was obtained at baseline, cycle 4 day 1, and cycle 7 day 1. The J gene is TRBJ2-3, the V gene TRBV5-4; D is ambiguous. This clonotype was sampled from an adult with an advanced solid tumor such as melanoma, head and neck, liver or kidney cancer. The sequencing used CD4+ or CD8+ T cells sorted from blood, collected in a trial of the OX40 agonist ivuxolimab. The CDR3 DNA reads as TGTGCCAGCAGCTTGCGTACCGATACGCAGTATTTT. It codes for CASSLRTDTQYF.